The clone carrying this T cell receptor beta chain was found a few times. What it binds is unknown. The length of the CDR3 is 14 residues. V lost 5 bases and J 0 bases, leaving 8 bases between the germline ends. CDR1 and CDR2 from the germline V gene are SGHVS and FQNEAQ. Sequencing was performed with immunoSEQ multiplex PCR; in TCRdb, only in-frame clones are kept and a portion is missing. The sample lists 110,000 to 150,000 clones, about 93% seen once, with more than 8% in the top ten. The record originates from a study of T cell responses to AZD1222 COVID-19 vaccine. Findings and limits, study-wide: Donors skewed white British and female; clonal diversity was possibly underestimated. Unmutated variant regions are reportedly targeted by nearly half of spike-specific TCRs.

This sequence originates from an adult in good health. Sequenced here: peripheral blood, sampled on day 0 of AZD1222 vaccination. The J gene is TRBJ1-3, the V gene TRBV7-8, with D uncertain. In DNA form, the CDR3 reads TGTGCCAGCAGCATAGGGCTCTCTGGAAACACCATATATTTT. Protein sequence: CASSIGLSGNTIYF.